This entry features one T cell receptor beta chain sequence. The antigen it recognizes is unknown. It has no much larger one-base neighbor in the sample; base qualities were not kept. The data were taken from a study of blood T cell repertoires in COVID-19 (TCRdb year 2020). In terms of the full investigation: Samples covering the acute and convalescent phases of COVID-19 were provided by collaborators in the United States, Italy and Spain. A freely available public database, intended as a resource for researchers studying the immune response to SARS-CoV-2, is where the repertoires were released. Subjects who had been exposed to COVID-19, were actively infected with it, or had recovered from it provided the deeply sampled blood TCRbeta repertoires that made up the dataset. The sample metadata nearly always contained a de-identified subject ID, COVID-19 status, age in years and sex. Where HLA class I and class II types were available, the types were taken from metadata supplied by the sample provider, not from assay-based typing. The material from the prospective study consisted of cDNA or gDNA derived from T cells, B-cell-depleted T cells, or PBMCs. Samples came from the ongoing ImmuneRACE study (first 160 participants) plus 1,254 subjects from 6 global collaborators. What the research found in general, with its limitations: The quantity of clinical and demographic metadata differed by source and by participant and was supplied without curation.

From cysteine to phenylalanine, the CDR3 is 13 amino acids long. The DNA shown is the 39-base CDR3, in frame from base 1. Taken from the germline V gene, the CDR1 and CDR2 loops are KGHSH and LQKENI. V is clipped by 6 bases and J by 1 base, and the sequence between their germline boundaries is 9 bases long. Each collaborating institution followed its own protocols to collect whole blood in K2EDTA tubes. For TCRbeta analysis, collaborators shipped samples as frozen whole blood, isolated PBMCs, or DNA extracted from either of those sample types. TCRbeta CDR3 regions were amplified from genomic DNA by means of the immunoSEQ Assay, a bias-controlled multiplex PCR. On the authors' methods: Within the assay, amplification of reference gene primers was used to estimate how many nucleated cells each sample contained. Sequence reads were collapsed and filtered to measure the absolute abundance of every unique TCRbeta CDR3 rearrangement. For each sample, productive Simpson clonality was calculated as the square root of Simpson's diversity index over productive rearrangements. TCRdb stores this immuneACCESS table with in-frame sequences only. Part of the clones is absent; in the studies checked, under half of the shortfall reflects unresolved V genes, and no reason is known for the rest. V, J and clone size derive from that table, while D and trimming were established from the DNA sequence. A total of about 180,000 clones appear in this sample, 82% of them only once. The top ten hold about 8.4% of the sample.

The sequence derives from a woman in her 70s with acute or convalescent COVID-19. The chain is assembled from TRBV18 and TRBJ1-1, with a weak D call of TRBD1 (5 bases match). The sample was peripheral blood. The CDR3 reads CASSLDRNTEAFF. The DNA sequence is TGTGCCAGCTCCCTCGACAGGAACACTGAAGCTTTCTTT.